This T cell receptor beta chain was retrieved from a study of T cells after yellow fever vaccination. Study-wide findings and caveats: Clones that expanded after primary vaccination mostly reappeared after the booster (just under 98% CD4, roughly 90% CD8).

With 6 bases clipped from V and 1 base from J, the junction kept 10 bases outside the gene matches. Germline V gene data show CDR1 as DFQATT and CDR2 as SNEGSKA (reference sequence). The CDR3 extends over 15 amino acids. Many counts were recorded for this clonotype. Its matching antigen is unknown. In TCRdb, the 5' RACE reads were re-called with MiXCR into one record per CDR3 protein. The sample lists 250,000 to 350,000 distinct CDR3 sequences, roughly 6.8% seen once, with around 17% in the top ten. The chain carries TRBV20-1 and TRBJ2-3, with 7 bases that match TRBD1. The clonotype originates from a man between 18 and 29 years old who received the YFV17D yellow fever vaccine. Material: PBMCs, obtained around 45 days after the first yellow fever vaccination. Here the CDR3 DNA reads TGCAGTGCCAGCCCGTGGACAGGCCGCACAGATACGCAGTATTTT. Amino acids: CSASPWTGRTDTQYF.